The 21 T cell receptor beta chains below were found in one sample sequenced in a study of control samples from healthy donors and cancer patients. Produced via immunoSEQ multiplex PCR; TCRdb's table is partial and in-frame only. The data show approximately 100,000 clones, 85% to 90% seen once. Sequences were obtained from blood. Receptor source: a woman aged 40 to 50 in good health.

This rearrangement joins TRBV5-1 to TRBJ2-3, with 7 positions matching TRBD2. CDR3 length equals 14 residues. The ends lost 4 bases at V and 5 bases at J; junction bases unmatched: 7. CDR1 and CDR2 from the germline V gene are SGHRS and YFSETQ. This CDR3 reads CASSETGRGDTQYF. In DNA form, the CDR3 reads TGCGCCAGCAGCGAAACGGGGAGGGGAGATACGCAGTATTTT.

This chain uses TRBV9 with TRBJ1-1; 8 nucleotides match TRBD1. CDR3 length: 15 residues. The V segment lost 3 bases and the J segment 4 bases; nucleotides outside the gene matches: 8. CDR1 and CDR2 (germline): SGDLS, YYNGEE. The CDR3 protein is CASSAYRGEITEAFF. The CDR3, as DNA: TGTGCCAGCAGCGCGTACAGGGGGGAAATCACTGAAGCTTTCTTT.

A note on this clone: Germline is not matched at one junction end, which may reflect a read error. V usage is TRBV29-1 and J usage is TRBJ2-6; D might be TRBD2 (6 bases). The CDR3 has 13 residues. The germline V gene encodes CDR1 SQVTM and CDR2 ANQGSEA. The CDR3 spells CSRGVSGANVLTF. In DNA, the CDR3 is TGCAGCCGCGGGGTCTCTGGCGCCAACGTCCTGACTTTC.

The chain employs TRBV7-9 and TRBJ1-5, with 7 bases that match TRBD1. Unmatched junction bases numbered 6, after V lost 1 base and J lost 3 bases. Germline-derived CDR1 and CDR2 are SEHNR and FQNEAQ (reference sequence). This CDR3 has 16 amino acids. CDR3 protein: CASSLGAGGDNQPQHF. In DNA form, the CDR3 reads TGTGCCAGCAGCTTAGGGGCAGGGGGGGACAATCAGCCCCAGCATTTT.

V usage is TRBV24-1 and J usage is TRBJ1-2; D might be TRBD1 (5 bases). Germline CDR1 is KGHDR and CDR2 is SFDVKD. The CDR3 loop spans 15 amino acids. Trimming took off 2 bases at V and 4 bases at J, with 13 bases between the two ends. The CDR3 loop reads CATSDSRQNFYGYTF. CDR3 bases: TGTGCCACCAGTGATTCAAGACAGAACTTCTATGGCTACACCTTC.

V is TRBV6-5 and J is TRBJ1-5, with a weak D call TRBD1 (6 bases). There are 14 residues in the CDR3. Per germline, CDR1 MNHEY and CDR2 SVGAGI. The germline V and J ends were trimmed by 6 bases and 6 bases, with 15 bases remaining between them. The CDR3 sequence is CASSLVGGGQPQHF. In DNA, the CDR3 is TGTGCCAGCAGCCTCGTGGGGGGCGGTCAGCCCCAGCATTTT.

Turning to this clone: The junction does not match germline at one end; this may be a read error. The V and J genes are TRBV10-3 and TRBJ2-1, with a possible D match to TRBD1 (5 bases). Looked up from germline, CDR1 is ENHRY and CDR2 is SYGVKD. This CDR3 spans 11 amino acids. CDR3 sequence (DNA): TGTGCCAGCAGTCAGGGCAATGAGCAGTTCTTC. It translates to CASSQGNEQFF.

This chain connects TRBV13 to TRBJ2-6, with D possibly matching TRBD1 (7 bases). The CDR3 has 19 residues. Germline V gene data show CDR1 as PRHDT and CDR2 as FYEKMQ (reference sequence). The V end was cut by 5 bases, the J end by 0 bases, with 20 bases between. The CDR3 coding sequence is TGTGCCAGCAGCCCCCCTCGAGACAGGGAGGACTCTGGGGCCAACGTCCTGACTTTC. Protein: CASSPPRDREDSGANVLTF.

This chain links TRBV7-9 with TRBJ2-3; 8 bases agree with TRBD2. V shed 2 bases and J 5 bases; nucleotides not matched to a gene: 6. This CDR3 spans 15 amino acids. Germline CDR1 SEHNR, CDR2 FQNEAQ (reference sequence). CDR3: CASSLFGGAEDTQYF. The CDR3 bases are TGTGCCAGCAGCTTATTCGGGGGGGCCGAAGATACGCAGTATTTT.

A few counts support this clone. The chain combines TRBV10-3 with TRBJ1-1; D ambiguous. The CDR3 length is 15 residues. Trimming stripped 4 bases from V and 1 base from J, with 13 bases between. Per the germline V gene, CDR1 is ENHRY and CDR2 is SYGVKD. CDR3: CAISGPGGQNTEAFF. The CDR3 region has the DNA TGTGCCATCAGTGGGCCGGGAGGCCAGAACACTGAAGCTTTCTTT.

The rearrangement uses TRBV30 and TRBJ1-5; D remains unclear. The CDR3 sequence is 13 residues long. V shed 8 bases and J shed 0 bases, with 11 bases lying between them. Germline V lookup: CDR1 GTSNPN, CDR2 SVGIG (reference sequence). CDR3 region: CAGASDSNQPQHF. The CDR3 DNA reads TGTGCCGGAGCGAGTGATAGCAATCAGCCCCAGCATTTT.

The V call is TRBV5-6, the J call TRBJ1-3; 7 bases match TRBD1. The trim removed 4 bases at V and 0 bases at J, leaving 16 bases unmatched. The CDR3 is 19 residues long. Germline V lookup: CDR1 SGHDT, CDR2 YYEEEE. The CDR3 region is CASSEWGQFLQHSGNTIYF. For the CDR3, the DNA is TGTGCCAGCAGCGAGTGGGGACAGTTCCTCCAGCACTCTGGAAACACCATATATTTT.

V is TRBV18 and J is TRBJ1-4; unclear D gene. The CDR3 covers 17 residues. Trimming pared 2 bases from V and 6 bases from J, leaving 19 bases between. Germline V gene data show CDR1 as KGHSH and CDR2 as LQKENI. CDR3 residues: CASSPWDLDPRDEKLFF. CDR3 coding DNA: TGTGCCAGCTCACCATGGGATCTTGACCCAAGGGATGAAAAACTGTTTTTT.

The CDR3 DNA sequence: TGTGCCAGCAGCCTTGCGCACCTATTCTCTGGAAACACCATATATTTT. Protein sequence: CASSLAHLFSGNTIYF. The J gene is TRBJ1-3, the V gene TRBV2; no firm D call. CDR1 is SNHLY, CDR2 FYNNEI, per germline. The CDR3 runs to 16 residues. Trimming left V 6 bases short and J 0 bases short, with 15 bases between.

This chain joins TRBV13 and TRBJ2-1, with TRBD2 identical over 11 bases. The CDR3 covers 20 residues. V lost 2 bases to trimming and J lost 4 bases; unmatched junction nucleotides: 16. Germline CDR1 is PRHDT and CDR2 is FYEKMQ (reference sequence). CDR3 sequence: CASSLFLVAGGPSPYNEQFF. The CDR3 nucleotides are TGTGCCAGCAGCTTATTCCTAGTAGCGGGGGGGCCTAGCCCATACAATGAGCAGTTCTTC.

The chain has TRBV14 and TRBJ1-1; perhaps TRBD1 as D (6 bases). CDR3 length: 16 residues. V was shortened by 4 bases and J by 7 bases, with 22 bases between the two germline ends. Germline CDR1 reads SGHDN; CDR2 reads FVKESK. CDR3: CASSLRGGPDGGEAFF. The CDR3 bases are TGTGCCAGCAGCCTACGGGGGGGCCCCGACGGAGGTGAAGCTTTCTTT.

The genes are TRBV23-1 and TRBJ1-1; D is perhaps TRBD1 (5 bases). TRBV23-1 is filed as an ORF, its function uncertain. V lost 8 bases to trimming and J lost 1 base, with 20 bases between them. This CDR3 has 16 amino acids. The CDR3: CASQPGRGRQNTEAFF. DNA for the CDR3: TGCGCCAGCCAACCAGGCCGGGGACGGCAGAACACTGAAGCTTTCTTT.

The rearrangement links TRBV6-2 or TRBV6-3 to TRBJ1-1; the match to TRBD1 covers 7 bases. The germline V gene encodes CDR1 MNHEY and CDR2 SVGEGT. The junction had 4 bases not matched to a gene; V was cut back by 0 bases and J by 3 bases. There are 15 residues in the CDR3. CDR3 in DNA: TGTGCCAGCAGTTACTCCGACAGGGCAGACACTGAAGCTTTCTTT. This sequence encodes CASSYSDRADTEAFF.

This clone showed up just once. The rearrangement joins TRBV7-7 to TRBJ2-7, with D unclear. V was cut by 3 bases and J by 4 bases, with 16 bases left in between. The CDR3 length is 15 residues. Per the germline V gene, CDR1 is SSHAT and CDR2 is FNYEAQ (reference sequence). CDR3 loop: CASSFPPSLPYEQYF. The CDR3 nucleotides are TGTGCCAGCAGCTTCCCTCCATCTCTTCCTTACGAGCAGTACTTC.

V usage is TRBV18 and J usage is TRBJ2-2; D call uncertain. The V end lost 3 bases, the J end lost 6 bases, and 8 bases lay between the germline ends. Germline V gene sequence: CDR1 KGHSH, CDR2 LQKENI. This CDR3 region has 13 residues. CDR3 loop: CASSPEVAGELFF. CDR3 bases: TGTGCCAGCTCACCTGAAGTGGCCGGGGAGCTGTTTTTT.

The V gene is TRBV6-5, the J gene TRBJ2-4; weak D call: TRBD2 (5 bases). The CDR3 consists of 14 residues. The V gene's germline CDR1 is MNHEY and CDR2 SVGAGI. V lost 6 bases and J lost 0, with 9 bases in between. The CDR3 DNA follows: TGTGCCAGCAGCTCCGGACTAGCCAAAAACATTCAGTACTTC. Protein product: CASSSGLAKNIQYF.